This TCR beta chain stems from a study of blood T cells in healthy people across ages. Study-wide results and limits: A roughly linear age-dependent decrease characterized TCR beta diversity per million T cells.

Regarding this clonotype: Its antigen is unidentified.

V was cut by 3 bases and J by 2 bases, with 6 bases left in between. Per germline, CDR1 ENHRY and CDR2 SYGVKD. CDR3 length: 13 amino acids. Sample-barcoded 5' priming and a J-beta primer mix drove a second PCR of about 6 to 11 cycles. TCRdb re-derived calls from the 5' RACE reads in MiXCR, one entry per CDR3 protein. The table has 1.5 million to 2 million distinct CDR3 sequences, roughly 50% seen once; the top ten hold approximately 2.1%. The TCR sequence derives from a woman aged 40 to 55 in good health. V is TRBV10-3 and J is TRBJ2-3; no clear D. The sample consisted of blood. In DNA, the CDR3 is TGTGCCATCAGTGATAGGAACACAGATACGCAGTATTTT. It translates to CAISDRNTDTQYF.